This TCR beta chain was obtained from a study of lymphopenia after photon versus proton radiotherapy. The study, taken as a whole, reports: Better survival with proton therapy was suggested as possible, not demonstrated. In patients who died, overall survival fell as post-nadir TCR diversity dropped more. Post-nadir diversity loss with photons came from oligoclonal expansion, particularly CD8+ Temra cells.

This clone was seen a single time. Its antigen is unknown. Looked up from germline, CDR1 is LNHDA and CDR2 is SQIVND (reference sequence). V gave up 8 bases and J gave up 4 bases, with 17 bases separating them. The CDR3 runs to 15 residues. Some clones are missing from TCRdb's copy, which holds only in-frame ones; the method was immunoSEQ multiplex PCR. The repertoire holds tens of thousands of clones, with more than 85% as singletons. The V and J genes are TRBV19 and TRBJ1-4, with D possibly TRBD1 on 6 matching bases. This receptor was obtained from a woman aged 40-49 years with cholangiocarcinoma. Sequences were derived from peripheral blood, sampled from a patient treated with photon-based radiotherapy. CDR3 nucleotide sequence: TGTGCCAGTCGGTCGCAGGGGTACGTTAATGAAAAACTGTTTTTT. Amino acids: CASRSQGYVNEKLFF. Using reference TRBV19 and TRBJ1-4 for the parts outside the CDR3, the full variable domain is DGGITQSPKYLFRKEGQNVTLSCEQNLNHDAMYWYRQDPGQGLRLIYYSQIVNDFQKGDIAEGYSVSREKKESFPLTVTSAQKNPTAFYLCASRSQGYVNEKLFFGSGTQLSVL.